Shown below are 21 T cell receptor beta chains from a single sample sequenced in a study of blood T cell repertoires in COVID-19. Some clones are missing from TCRdb's copy, which holds only in-frame ones; the method was immunoSEQ multiplex PCR. Altogether about 250,000 clones are present, more than 70% being singletons, with the ten largest covering roughly 6.3%. The sample taken for sequencing was peripheral blood. The receptors stem from a woman in her 30s with COVID-19, enrolled during active disease.

This clone was observed a single time. J is TRBJ2-1 and V is TRBV24-1, with 13 bases fitting TRBD2. V was clipped by 7 bases and J by 5 bases; unmatched bases: 4. CDR1 is KGHDR, CDR2 SFDVKD, per germline. The CDR3 is 15 amino acids. The CDR3 coding sequence is TGTGCCACCAGGTCGACTAGCGGGAGGAACAATGAGCAGTTCTTC. This sequence encodes CATRSTSGRNNEQFF.

The chain is built from TRBV9 and TRBJ2-3, with TRBD2 identical over 12 bases. The trim removed 0 bases at V and 6 bases at J, leaving 8 bases unmatched. The CDR3 runs 17 residues. The V gene's germline CDR1 is SGDLS and CDR2 YYNGEE. The CDR3 spells CASSVAPTSGRGDTQYF. In DNA form, the CDR3 reads TGTGCCAGCAGCGTAGCTCCGACTAGCGGGAGAGGTGATACGCAGTATTTT. Drawing the rest from reference TRBV9 and TRBJ2-3, the complete variable domain is DSGVTQTPKHLITATGQRVTLRCSPRSGDLSVYWYQQSLDQGLQFLIQYYNGEERAKGNILERFSAQQFPDLHSELNLSSLELGDSALYFCASSVAPTSGRGDTQYFGPGTRLTVL.

This clone has only one observation. DNA of the CDR3: TGCGCCAGCAGCCAATTCCTAGCGGGGGGGAACTACGAGCAGTACTTC. Protein sequence: CASSQFLAGGNYEQYF. The rearrangement uses TRBV4-1 and TRBJ2-7, with 12 bases identical to TRBD2. The CDR3 extends over 16 amino acids. J was trimmed by 3 bases and V by 2 bases; bases with no gene match: 5. Germline V gene lookup returns CDR1 MGHRA and CDR2 YSYEKL.

This chain uses TRBV4-2 with TRBJ2-1; 10 bases are a match to TRBD2. Unmatched junction bases numbered 22, after V lost 0 bases and J lost 8 bases. CDR1 is LGHNA, CDR2 YNFKEQ, per germline. This CDR3 comprises 21 residues. The CDR3 DNA reads as TGTGCCAGCAGCCAAGAAAGGGGCAGTCTAGCGGGGGCCCCCGTTTCTCATGAGCAGTTCTTC. Protein product: CASSQERGSLAGAPVSHEQFF.

The chain carries TRBV5-1 and TRBJ1-6; tentative D call: TRBD1 (6 bases). Germline V gives CDR1 SGHRS, CDR2 YFSETQ. This CDR3 comprises 17 residues. V lost 4 bases, J lost 0 bases, and 14 bases lay in between. The CDR3 DNA reads TGCGCCAGCAGCCAAACAGGGCCTAGCTCCTATAATTCACCCCTCCACTTT. Protein: CASSQTGPSSYNSPLHF. Based on the CDR3 plus reference TRBV5-1 and TRBJ1-6, the full variable domain is KAGVTQTPRYLIKTRGQQVTLSCSPISGHRSVSWYQQTPGQGLQFLFEYFSETQRNKGNFPGRFSGRQFSNSRSEMNVSTLELGDSALYLCASSQTGPSSYNSPLHFGNGTRLTVT.

V usage is TRBV3-1 (or the pseudogene TRBV3-2) and J usage is TRBJ1-1; a possible D gene is TRBD1 (6 bases). V lost 0 bases and J lost 1, with 12 bases in between. This CDR3 contains 16 residues. Germline V gene data show CDR1 as LGHDT and CDR2 as YNNKEL (reference sequence). The CDR3 loop reads CASSQDRQGTNTEAFF. The CDR3 DNA is TGTGCCAGCAGCCAAGATCGCCAGGGGACGAACACTGAAGCTTTCTTT.

V gene TRBV21-1 combines with J gene TRBJ2-5; TRBD2 is the table's D call, not checked against the DNA. TRBV21-1 is a pseudogene locus. This CDR3 has 14 amino acids. In DNA form, the CDR3 reads TGTGCCAGCAGCCCCCGGACTACCTACGAGACCCAGTACTTC. Amino acid sequence: CASSPRTTYETQYF.

The chain combines TRBV5-1 with TRBJ1-1; D perhaps matches TRBD1 (6 bases). Trimming removed 0 bases from V and 3 bases from J, with 12 bases in between. Germline-derived CDR1 and CDR2 are SGHRS and YFSETQ. This CDR3 contains 15 residues. CDR3 DNA sequence: TGCGCCAGCAGCTTGGAAGGGGGTAGGGACACTGAAGCTTTCTTT. The encoded protein is CASSLEGGRDTEAFF.

This clone was picked up a small number of times. The chain combines TRBV11-3 with TRBJ2-7, with D maybe TRBD1 (5 bases). Germline-derived CDR1 and CDR2 are SGHNT and YENEEA. The CDR3 has 13 amino acids. V lost 0 bases, J lost 6 bases, and 9 bases lay in between. CDR3 nucleotides: TGTGCCAGCAGCTTAGAGCCAGGGTCCGAGCAGTACGTC. Protein sequence: CASSLEPGSEQYV.

The chain joins TRBV6-5 to TRBJ1-2, with TRBD1 as a possible D gene (6 bases). The CDR3 totals 14 residues. The V end lost 0 bases, the J end lost 4 bases, and 9 bases lay between the germline ends. The germline CDR1 and CDR2 sequences are MNHEY and SVGAGI. The CDR3 loop reads CASSYSKGGYGYTF. DNA for the CDR3: TGTGCCAGCAGTTACTCGAAAGGGGGCTATGGCTACACCTTC.

This clone showed up just a few times. The J gene is TRBJ2-1, the V gene TRBV19; TRBD2 aligns across 7 bases. The CDR3 totals 13 residues. V lost 6 bases, J lost 7 bases, and 6 bases stayed unmatched. Germline V gene lookup returns CDR1 LNHDA and CDR2 SQIVND (reference sequence). CDR3 sequence (DNA): TGTGCCAGTAGCCCTGGTAGCGGGAATGAGCAGTTCTTC. This gives the protein CASSPGSGNEQFF.

The V and J genes are TRBV21-1 and TRBJ2-3; the D segment call TRBD2 is taken from the table without a DNA check. TRBV21-1 is a pseudogene segment. The CDR3 length is 18 residues. The CDR3 DNA is TGTGCCAGCCGCGATTTTCCCCTTCTAGCGGACACCACAGATACGCAGTATTTT. This encodes CASRDFPLLADTTDTQYF.

The rearrangement joins TRBV24-1 to TRBJ2-3; tentative D call: TRBD2 (5 bases). V was trimmed by 4 bases and J by 3 bases, leaving 10 bases between them. CDR1 KGHDR and CDR2 SFDVKD come from the germline V gene. The length of the CDR3 is 14 residues. In nucleotides, the CDR3 is TGTGCCACCAGTGACCGGGAAAGGACAGATACGCAGTATTTT. Its protein product is CATSDRERTDTQYF.

The chain joins TRBV9 to TRBJ1-1; a possible D gene is TRBD1 (6 bases). Germline CDR1 SGDLS, CDR2 YYNGEE. CDR3 length equals 15 residues. Trimming took off 2 bases at V and 5 bases at J, with 16 bases between the two ends. This CDR3 reads CASSVTTTGQTEAFF. The DNA for the CDR3 is TGTGCCAGCAGCGTGACCACGACAGGCCAAACTGAAGCTTTCTTT.

The chain has TRBV4-1 and TRBJ2-2; the D gene is possibly TRBD1 (6 bases). Germline lookup yields CDR1 MGHRA and CDR2 YSYEKL. V gave up 6 bases and J gave up 3 bases, with 14 bases separating them. CDR3 length equals 15 residues. CDR3 nucleotide sequence: TGCGCCAGCAGGGCGGAAGGGGGACACACCGGGGAGCTGTTTTTT. Translating gives CASRAEGGHTGELFF.

The CDR3 bases are TGTGCCAGCAGCTTGGAACGGAGCTCCTACGAGCAGTACGTC. Its translation: CASSLERSSYEQYV. This chain uses TRBV11-2 with TRBJ2-7; D uncertain. CDR3 length equals 14 residues. The germline V gene encodes CDR1 SGHAT and CDR2 FQNNGV. Trimming pared 3 bases from V and 0 bases from J, leaving 9 bases between.

The chain is built from TRBV7-2 and TRBJ2-3, with TRBD2 identical over 7 bases. The CDR3 has 15 amino acids. CDR1 is SGHTA, CDR2 FQGNSA, per germline. The trim removed 3 bases at V and 1 base at J, leaving 4 bases unmatched. Here the CDR3 DNA reads TGTGCCAGCAGCTTCGGGAGCGGGGGCACAGATACGCAGTATTTT. Translation gives CASSFGSGGTDTQYF.

Worth noting for this clone: One end of the junction varies from germline; a read error may be responsible. The chain couples TRBV7-7 to TRBJ2-1; 11 positions agree with TRBD1. The germline CDR1 and CDR2 sequences are SSHAT and FNYEAQ (reference sequence). The CDR3 loop spans 15 amino acids. The CDR3 DNA reads TGTGCTAGCAGCTTAGGGACAGGGGGAATCGATGAGCAGTTCTTC. Its protein product is CASSLGTGGIDEQFF.

V and J are TRBV5-1 and TRBJ1-2, with TRBD1 identical over 7 bases. Germline trimming cut 4 bases from V and 5 bases from J; bases unmatched to any gene: 11. Germline V gives CDR1 SGHRS, CDR2 YFSETQ. CDR3 length: 15 amino acids. CDR3 bases: TGCGCCAGCAGCACGGATTTCGGGACAGCTTATGGCTACACCTTC. Its translation: CASSTDFGTAYGYTF.

The rearrangement links TRBV5-1 to TRBJ1-3, with no clear D. With 7 bases removed from V and 0 bases from J, the gap between germline ends came to 11 bases. Germline CDR1 reads SGHRS; CDR2 reads YFSETQ. The CDR3 is 14 residues long. The CDR3 reads CASRLGDSGNTIYF. As DNA, the CDR3 is TGCGCCAGCCGCCTCGGGGACTCTGGAAACACCATATATTTT.

This clone showed up just a few times. The rearrangement uses TRBV4-3 and TRBJ2-1; 10 bases are a match to TRBD2. This CDR3 has 15 amino acids. Germline assignment: CDR1 LGHNA and CDR2 YSLEER. The V segment lost 4 bases and the J segment 5 bases; nucleotides outside the gene matches: 5. Written as DNA, the CDR3 is TGCGCCAGCAGCCCAGGACTAGCGGTGCACAATGAGCAGTTCTTC. Translating gives CASSPGLAVHNEQFF.